These T cell receptor beta chains were read from a single sample in a study of naive and memory T cell subsets. TCRdb fed the UMI-ligation and nested PCR reads into MiXCR, producing one record per CDR3 protein. The table has roughly 99,000 distinct CDR3 sequences, approximately 10% seen once. The sample was naive CD4+ T cells from blood. These receptors all come from a human donor in good health. Both conserved end residues are part of each CDR3. A D gene is named only where the DNA matches it firmly. Not every row has a clone size; where given, it reads once, few, many or a size class.

D: .
J: TRBJ2-1
size: .
V: TRBV7-2
DNA: TGTGCCAGCAGCTTAGACAGGGTGGGTGAGCAGTTCTTC
CDR3: CASSLDRVGEQFF

D: TRBD1
J: TRBJ2-1
size: .
V: TRBV12-3/TRBV12-4
DNA: TGTGCCAGCAGCCCTAGGGGCCGGGACAGGACAAAAGCGGATGAGCAGTTCTTC
CDR3: CASSPRGRDRTKADEQFF

D: .
J: TRBJ1-5
size: few
V: TRBV20-1
DNA: TGCAGTGCTCCGGACGGGGGCAATCAGCCCCAGCATTTT
CDR3: CSAPDGGNQPQHF

D: TRBD2
J: TRBJ2-7
size: many
V: TRBV7-6
DNA: TGTGCCAGCAGTAGGACTAGCGGGAGCTCCTACGAGCAGTACTTC
CDR3: CASSRTSGSSYEQYF

D: .
J: TRBJ1-1
size: few
V: TRBV27
DNA: TGTGCCAGCAGTTTCCGGGGTATCACTGAAGCTTTCTTT
CDR3: CASSFRGITEAFF

D: .
J: TRBJ1-6
size: .
V: TRBV15
DNA: TGTGCCACCAGCAGTTACACACGGATACCCCTCCACTTT
CDR3: CATSSYTRIPLHF

D: .
J: TRBJ2-7
size: few
V: TRBV20-1
DNA: TGCAGTGCCACCGGGACTGGGGACCACGCCTACGAGCAGTACTTC
CDR3: CSATGTGDHAYEQYF

D: .
J: TRBJ1-1
size: .
V: TRBV29-1
DNA: TGCAGCGTTGAAGATGCCCCTGAAGCTTTCTTT
CDR3: CSVEDAPEAFF

D: TRBD1
J: TRBJ1-5
size: .
V: TRBV7-2
DNA: TGTGCCAGCAGCTTAAAGGCCCAAGGACAGGGGAAAGATCAGCCCCAGCATTTT
CDR3: CASSLKAQGQGKDQPQHF

D: TRBD1
J: TRBJ2-2
size: few
V: TRBV20-1
DNA: TGCAGTGCTAGAGACCCAGCGAGGGGGCGGACCGGGGAGCTGTTTTTT
CDR3: CSARDPARGRTGELFF

D: .
J: TRBJ2-6
size: .
V: TRBV4-3
DNA: TGCGCCAGCAGCCAAATGCTTTCCTCTGGGGCCAACGTCCTGACTTTC
CDR3: CASSQMLSSGANVLTF

D: .
J: TRBJ2-1
size: few
V: TRBV6-6
DNA: TGTGCCAGCACCGACACTAGGACTCGCTCCTACAATGAGCAGTTCTTC
CDR3: CASTDTRTRSYNEQFF

D: TRBD2
J: TRBJ2-1
size: .
V: TRBV4-2
DNA: TGTGCCAGCAGCCAAGTCACCGGGACTACACGCAGGGAGCAGTTCTTC
CDR3: CASSQVTGTTRREQFF

D: .
J: TRBJ2-7
size: many
V: TRBV7-2
DNA: TGTGCCAGCAGCACATACGTCCTAACCGTCTACGAGCAGTACTTC
CDR3: CASSTYVLTVYEQYF

D: TRBD1
J: TRBJ2-7
size: many
V: TRBV20-1
DNA: TGCAGTGCTCTTCCAACCCAGGGGGCGCGGGACGAGCAGTACTTC
CDR3: CSALPTQGARDEQYF

D: TRBD2
J: TRBJ2-1
size: .
V: TRBV12-3/TRBV12-4
DNA: TGTGCCAGCAGTTTGGATGGCGGGGGGGACTACAATGAGCAGTTCTTC
CDR3: CASSLDGGGDYNEQFF

D: .
J: TRBJ2-3
size: .
V: TRBV14
DNA: TGTGCCAGCAGCCAAGTTCCTAGCACAGATACGCAGTATTTT
CDR3: CASSQVPSTDTQYF

D: TRBD1
J: TRBJ1-5
size: few
V: TRBV20-1
DNA: TGCAGTGCTACTCCGGGACAGGGGATTCAGCCCCAGCATTTT
CDR3: CSATPGQGIQPQHF

D: .
J: TRBJ2-1
size: .
V: TRBV19
DNA: TGTGCCAGTAGTAAAACTAACTACAATGAGCAGTTCTTC
CDR3: CASSKTNYNEQFF

D: .
J: TRBJ1-1
size: few
V: TRBV25-1
DNA: TGTGCCAGCAGTGAAGGCAGAATGAACACTGAAGCTTTCTTT
CDR3: CASSEGRMNTEAFF

D: .
J: TRBJ1-2
size: .
V: TRBV20-1
DNA: TGCAGTGCTAGCGAGGAGCTAAGCAATGGCTACACCTTC
CDR3: CSASEELSNGYTF

D: .
J: TRBJ2-1
size: .
V: TRBV28
DNA: TGTGCCAGCAGCGTGCCGGGCTCCTACAATGAGCAGTTCTTC
CDR3: CASSVPGSYNEQFF

D: .
J: TRBJ2-1
size: .
V: TRBV29-1
DNA: TGCAGCGCCACTCAGGCGTCTAGTGAGCAGTTCTTC
CDR3: CSATQASSEQFF

D: .
J: TRBJ2-3
size: many
V: TRBV6-4
DNA: TGTGCCAGCGGTAAACAGGGAATTGGCACAGATACGCAGTATTTT
CDR3: CASGKQGIGTDTQYF

D: .
J: TRBJ2-7
size: few
V: TRBV12-3/TRBV12-4
DNA: TGTGCCAGCAGTTTCGGCGGGTTCTCCTACGAGCAGTACTTC
CDR3: CASSFGGFSYEQYF

D: .
J: TRBJ2-1
size: few
V: TRBV12-5
DNA: TGTGCTAGTGGCCCGTGGCAGTCGGATGAGCAGTTCTTC
CDR3: CASGPWQSDEQFF

D: TRBD1
J: TRBJ1-5
size: .
V: TRBV7-8
DNA: TGTGCCAGCAGCTTGATGGGACAGTTAAATCAGCCCCAGCATTTT
CDR3: CASSLMGQLNQPQHF

D: .
J: TRBJ2-3
size: many
V: TRBV12-3/TRBV12-4
DNA: TGTGCCAGCAGTTCTACCTCCTGGGATACGCAGTATTTT
CDR3: CASSSTSWDTQYF

D: .
J: TRBJ1-2
size: .
V: TRBV20-1
DNA: TGCAGTGCAGACATCGGGGCCCCCTATGGCTACACCTTC
CDR3: CSADIGAPYGYTF

D: TRBD2
J: TRBJ2-7
size: many
V: TRBV6-6
DNA: TGTGCCAGCAGTTCCGGGACTAGCGGGACCTACGAGCAGTACTTC
CDR3: CASSSGTSGTYEQYF

D: TRBD2
J: TRBJ2-7
size: .
V: TRBV30
DNA: TGTGCCTGGATGGGGGCGGGAGGGCCCTACGAGCAGTACTTC
CDR3: CAWMGAGGPYEQYF

D: TRBD2
J: TRBJ2-1
size: .
V: TRBV30
DNA: TGTGCCTGGAGTCGAACCCGCACAACTAGCGGGAGGTTCTACAATGAGCAGTTCTTC
CDR3: CAWSRTRTTSGRFYNEQFF

D: .
J: TRBJ2-1
size: few
V: TRBV5-4
DNA: TGTGCCAGCAGCTTGGGGGGACCAGAAGATGAGCAGTTCTTC
CDR3: CASSLGGPEDEQFF

D: .
J: TRBJ2-7
size: few
V: TRBV21-1
DNA: TGTGCCAGCAGCCCGACGAAGAACTACGAGCAGTACTTC
CDR3: CASSPTKNYEQYF

D: .
J: TRBJ2-5
size: .
V: TRBV6-2/TRBV6-3
DNA: TGTGCCAGCACCCGGGCAGGGGGGCAATGGACCCAGTACTTC
CDR3: CASTRAGGQWTQYF

D: TRBD2
J: TRBJ2-7
size: .
V: TRBV28
DNA: TGTGCCAGCAGTTTATACGGGACTAGCCGCTACGAGCAGTACTTC
CDR3: CASSLYGTSRYEQYF

D: TRBD2
J: TRBJ2-1
size: many
V: TRBV30
DNA: TGTGCCTGGACGTCAACTAGCGCCACCTACAATGAGCAGTTCTTC
CDR3: CAWTSTSATYNEQFF

D: .
J: TRBJ1-5
size: many
V: TRBV24-1
DNA: TGTGCCACCATGAATGCAGGGCCCAATCAGCCCCAGCATTTT
CDR3: CATMNAGPNQPQHF

D: .
J: TRBJ2-7
size: many
V: TRBV10-3
DNA: TGTGCCAGCAGCGAGTCCCGGGACATCTACGAGCAGTACTTC
CDR3: CASSESRDIYEQYF

D: .
J: TRBJ1-1
size: few
V: TRBV20-1
DNA: TGCAGTGCCCGTCGACAGGAACTTGAAGCTTTCTTT
CDR3: CSARRQELEAFF

D: .
J: TRBJ2-6
size: many
V: TRBV28
DNA: TGTGCCAGCAGTTTAGTTCGCAGGGCCAACGTCCTGACTTTC
CDR3: CASSLVRRANVLTF

D: .
J: TRBJ1-6
size: .
V: TRBV6-5
DNA: TGTGCCAGCAGTTACTCGAACCCTCCTCGGACGGGAAATTCACCCCTCCACTTT
CDR3: CASSYSNPPRTGNSPLHF

D: .
J: TRBJ2-2
size: many
V: TRBV6-2/TRBV6-3
DNA: TGTGCCAGCAGTTATGCAGGCGGGGAGCTGTTTTTT
CDR3: CASSYAGGELFF

D: TRBD1
J: TRBJ1-1
size: .
V: TRBV7-9
DNA: TGTGCCAGCAGCTCCTACAGGGGGGGGAACACTGAAGCTTTCTTT
CDR3: CASSSYRGGNTEAFF

D: .
J: TRBJ2-3
size: few
V: TRBV7-2
DNA: TGTGCCAGCACCTCCGGGACACAAACCCACCTGCAGTATTTT
CDR3: CASTSGTQTHLQYF

D: .
J: TRBJ2-2
size: .
V: TRBV12-3/TRBV12-4
DNA: TGTGCCAGCAGGGACACCGGGGAGCTGTTTTTT
CDR3: CASRDTGELFF

D: TRBD1
J: TRBJ2-7
size: .
V: TRBV28
DNA: TGTGCCAGCCTACTAACCGGACAGGGCTCCTACGAGCAGTACTTC
CDR3: CASLLTGQGSYEQYF

D: .
J: TRBJ2-1
size: many
V: TRBV29-1
DNA: TGCAGCGTCGGAGGGTTGAGGAATGAGCAGTTCTTC
CDR3: CSVGGLRNEQFF

D: .
J: TRBJ2-7
size: .
V: TRBV5-1
DNA: TGCGCCAGCAGCTTGCAGAGGGGCGGACTCTACGAGCAGTACTTC
CDR3: CASSLQRGGLYEQYF

D: TRBD2
J: TRBJ2-1
size: .
V: TRBV20-1
DNA: TGCAGTGCTAGTAAGCTAGCGGGAGGGACCTACAATGAGCAGTTCTTC
CDR3: CSASKLAGGTYNEQFF

D: .
J: TRBJ2-1
size: many
V: TRBV6-2/TRBV6-3
DNA: TGTGCCAGCAGTTACGACAGCCTCTACAATGAGCAGTTCTTC
CDR3: CASSYDSLYNEQFF

D: TRBD2
J: TRBJ2-2
size: many
V: TRBV12-3/TRBV12-4
DNA: TGTGCCAGCAGTTTTCCCCCTAGCGGCGGGGAGCTGTTTTTT
CDR3: CASSFPPSGGELFF

D: .
J: TRBJ1-2
size: few
V: TRBV5-1
DNA: TGCGCCAGCCGCCTTGGGGACCGCTATGGCTACACCTTC
CDR3: CASRLGDRYGYTF

D: TRBD2
J: TRBJ2-7
size: few
V: TRBV28
DNA: TGTGCCAGCCCACCACGACTAGCGGGGAGCTACGAGCAGTACTTC
CDR3: CASPPRLAGSYEQYF

D: .
J: TRBJ1-2
size: few
V: TRBV28
DNA: TGTGCCAGCAGTTTAGAGGGGGGCTATGGCTACACCTTC
CDR3: CASSLEGGYGYTF

D: .
J: TRBJ2-5
size: many
V: TRBV5-6
DNA: TGTGCCAGCAGCCGCGCAGAGACCCAGTACTTC
CDR3: CASSRAETQYF

D: .
J: TRBJ1-4
size: .
V: TRBV5-5
DNA: TGTGCCAGCAGCGGGGAGCGAGAAAAACTGTTTTTT
CDR3: CASSGEREKLFF